The entry below describes one T cell receptor (beta chain). What antigen it recognizes has not been identified. No much larger clone exists at a distance of one base, and base qualities are not known. The sample comes from a study of cytomegalovirus exposure and HLA in healthy donors (dated by TCRdb to the late 2010s). Looking at the study overall: An earlier analysis of approximately 640 of the donors reported about 250 Gb of sequence data and roughly 110 million unique TCR beta sequences from 150 million to 200 million T cells. The study was designed to test whether signatures of past pathogen exposure could be identified by cataloging public T cell receptors. An earlier analysis of about 620 of the donors applied high-throughput TCR beta sequencing to assess whether each TCR beta V gene segment acted as functional or pseudogenic. HLA typing included class I and class II loci at four-digit resolution. The study profiled the T cell repertoires of about 720 subjects by immunosequencing and related them to cytomegalovirus serostatus. Because of strong linkage in the cohort, four or five DR-DQ haplotypes were treated as single units for association and clustering. Typing coverage varied by locus: roughly 620-640 donors for A, B, C, DRB1 and DQB1; approximately 520 for DQA1; about 590 for DPA1; 450 to 480 for DPB1. Of the roughly 400 genotyped donors, roughly 76% were placed in the genetic ancestry cluster associated with self-reported Caucasian donors. To study patterns of TCR occurrence, a later analysis re-analyzed previously published TCR beta repertoires from around 660 donors and added high-resolution HLA genotyping. Besides the first cohort of roughly 640 subjects, a separate validation cohort made up of roughly 120 different subjects was used. Rather than drawing on any new phenotypic data, the later analysis identified candidate immune exposures from TCR beta sequences and the way those sequences occurred across donors. All discovery cohort repertoires had been generated on a single sequencing platform. Genome-wide SNP genotypes for about three fifths of the roughly 700 donors were used in a later genetic analysis, which treated that subset as a discovery cohort. On average, about 200,000 unique TCR beta nucleotide sequences were sequenced per donor among 398 genotyped donors of the cohort, with about 19% of those sequences being non-productive. The study combined high-throughput TCR immunosequencing, statistical association of individual TCRs with disease status, and machine learning to predict cytomegalovirus infection status. Donor age, sex, ethnicity and CMV serostatus were collected together with the repertoire data. Approximately 310 gigabases of sequencing data and 70 million to 100 million unique TCR sequences were included in an early release covering several hundred HLA-typed donors. Here is what the overall study found, with its caveats: The cohort was sequenced for TCR beta chains only, and without alpha or paired-chain data the features that could be detected were limited. When HLA alleles, especially DR and DQ, strongly co-occurred, attributing TCR associations to individual alleles was difficult. Broadly in line with IMGT annotations, most TCR beta V segments showed up in productive rearrangements about 87% or about 30% of the time in an earlier analysis of approximately 600 of the donors. Because counts were too low, 15 or so rarely observed V segments, including chromosome 9 orphons, were excluded from the earlier analysis of several hundred of the donors. The presence/absence analyses assumed that sequencing depth was roughly uniform across donors, and that assumption may not be true. In vitro tests confirmed that three of the cytomegalovirus-associated TCR beta chains recognize cytomegalovirus antigens. The 87-base-pair reads could not distinguish some IMGT-functional V segments, including TRBV6-2 and TRBV6-3, so those segments were excluded. The authors suggested that the approach could potentially be extended to other disease states and immunological phenotypes. At a false discovery rate of 0.05, a later analysis linked under 20,000 TCR beta sequences to specific HLA alleles. A cluster of highly shared sequence variants was judged likely to be a technical artifact of the sequencing pipeline. Compared with equally common non-associated chains, HLA-associated TCR beta chains in a later analysis were more clonally expanded and had lower generation probabilities. A later genetic analysis associated a missense DCLRE1C variant with V-gene and J-gene trimming of TCR beta chains, and an independent cohort replicated the association. A further reported finding was that TCR beta sequences accurately predicted the HLA-A and HLA-B alleles for most subjects in the first cohort. In a later analysis, several top co-occurrence clusters were reported to appear linked to parvovirus B19, influenza, CMV and Epstein-Barr virus. The classifier was reported to diagnose cytomegalovirus status with high specificity and sensitivity in both the original and validation cohorts. Most CMV-associated TCR beta chains appeared to be HLA-restricted in a later analysis, and the HLA associations seemed to be driven largely by CMV exposure. According to a later analysis, TCR association rates differed among HLA loci, with DRB1 alleles showing the most associated TCRs and HLA-C alleles showing the fewest. Because HLA typing was unavailable for some donors at each locus, only the typed subset was used in association tests. A later genetic analysis reported fewer N-insertions in productive TCRs among donors in an Asian-associated ancestry cluster than the roughly 700-donor mean. Most TCR sequences were seen in very few donors, while some public TCRs were found in many individuals. Linkage disequilibrium might explain the correlated functional status among segregating V segments, but an unknown experimental factor could not be ruled out. The study listed 150 to 200 TCR beta chains as associated with cytomegalovirus. For the cohort, immune exposure information was limited to CMV serostatus.

The cohort consisted of some 730 healthy bone marrow donors. All cohort members were sampled while nominally healthy, although unrecorded immune exposures were likely present. The donor tested CMV seronegative, placing the donor among the 350 or so seronegative members of the cohort. A peripheral blood sample was provided by each donor, and peripheral blood mononuclear cells were used for TCR beta sequencing. Genomic DNA extraction from the blood cell samples was performed with the Qiagen DNeasy Blood Extraction Kit. V loses 3 bases, J loses 5 bases, and the germline ends lie 5 bases apart. CDR1 is given as SGHTA and CDR2 as FQGNSA, both from the germline V gene. The CDR3 numbers 11 residues from cysteine through phenylalanine. Only the CDR3 DNA is retained, 33 bases long and in frame from the first base. To prepare the library, the immunoSEQ multiplex PCR assay was applied. A mixture of 60 forward primers for TCR Vbeta segments and 13 reverse primers for TCR Jbeta segments was used in the multiplex PCR. The CDR3 region of rearranged TCR beta genes was amplified from genomic DNA by a multiplex PCR assay. The Illumina HiSeq System was used to sequence the amplified TCR beta libraries as 87-base-pair reads. In the original analysis: Across the 666 repertoires, a later analysis counted 78 million or so unique TCR beta chains, around 11 million of which were shared by at least two donors. Raw reads were error-corrected and collapsed into unique sequences with a nearest-neighbor algorithm that merged closely related sequences to remove PCR and sequencing errors. V, D and J gene segments were assigned by aligning CDR3 sequences to IMGT reference sequences. Each retained sequence needed at least a six-nucleotide match to both a V gene segment and a J gene segment. Rearrangements were classified as productive when the CDR3 lacked stop codons and remained in frame with V and J, and all other rearrangements were classified as non-productive. CDR3 was defined by IMGT convention, running from the second conserved V-encoded cysteine to the conserved J-encoded phenylalanine. The earlier analysis of about 570 of the donors excluded any sequence lacking an unambiguous match to a single V gene segment. An earlier analysis of fewer than 750 of the donors classified V segments as functional when productive rearrangements were above 56.7% and as segregating when the standard deviation between donors was above 5%. To diagnose cytomegalovirus status from the catalog of TCR beta chain sequences, a statistical classification framework was built. V and J gene assignment, in a later analysis, came from comparing TCR nucleotide sequences with IMGT/GENE-DB human TR gene sequences. A later analysis assigned CDR3 sequences and most-parsimonious VDJ recombination scenarios with the TCRdist pipeline. In a later analysis, each TCR beta chain was defined by its CDR3 amino acid sequence together with its V-gene family, and reads without a unique V-gene family were excluded. As a way to deal with suspected cross-contamination and a sequencing artifact, a later analysis dropped 500 to 700 nucleotide sequences that were highly shared and had low generation probability. For each public chain, a later analysis derived a clonal expansion index from normalized ranks of inferred template counts within each repertoire. In a later analysis, generation probabilities were computed using a VDJ recombination model fitted to out-of-frame rearrangements, and the results were checked against IGoR. A later analysis scored TCR-TCR, TCR-HLA and TCR-CMV co-occurrence with hypergeometric tests, applying a repertoire-size bias correction to TCR pairs. To estimate false discovery rates, a later analysis permuted the HLA or CMV assignments 20 times. In a later analysis, co-occurring TCRs were grouped using DBSCAN, and TCRdist sequence similarity was added for clustering within HLA-allele-positive subsets. Co-occurrence clustering excluded repertoires with fewer than 30,000 or more than 120,000 public chains, plus five with anomalous nucleotide sharing. TCRdb mirrors the immuneACCESS table, restricted to in-frame sequences. Some clones are absent from its copies; in checked studies, under half trace to an unresolved V gene, and the reason for the others is unknown. V and J calls plus clone size are reproduced from that table; the DNA served to infer D and trimming. In this sample the table shows roughly 100,000 clones, about two thirds of which occur a single time. The top ten constitute 0.6% to 1% of the sample.

Recombination linked TRBV7-2 to TRBJ2-7, with no confidently assigned D gene. Sequenced: PBMCs. This sequence originates from a boy between 5 and 17 years old in good health and CMV-seronegative. The DNA sequence is as follows: TGTGCCAGCAGCTTGTTCAACGAGCAGTACTTC. Its translation is CASSLFNEQYF.